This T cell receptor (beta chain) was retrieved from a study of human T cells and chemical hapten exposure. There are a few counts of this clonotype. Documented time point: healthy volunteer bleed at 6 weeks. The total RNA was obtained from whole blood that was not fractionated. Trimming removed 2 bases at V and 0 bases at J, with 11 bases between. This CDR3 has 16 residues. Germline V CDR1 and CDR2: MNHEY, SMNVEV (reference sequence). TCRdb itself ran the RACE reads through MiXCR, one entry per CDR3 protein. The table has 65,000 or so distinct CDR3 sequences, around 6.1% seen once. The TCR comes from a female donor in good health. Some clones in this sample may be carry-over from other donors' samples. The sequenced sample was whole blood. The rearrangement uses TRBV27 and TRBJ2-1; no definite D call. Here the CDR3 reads CASSLIGRSSYNEQFF. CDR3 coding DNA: TGTGCCAGCAGTTTAATTGGCAGGAGCTCCTACAATGAGCAGTTCTTC.